This T cell receptor beta chain originates from a study of T cell responses to AZD1222 COVID-19 vaccine (dated by TCRdb to the early 2020s). With regard to the full study: TCR sequencing was performed for fewer than 250 trial participants, of whom 200 to 210 were given two doses of AZD1222 and around 25 were given two doses of MenACWY control vaccine. Enrollment into the trials was organized by age into subgroups of 18-55, 56-69 and 70-plus years, and those subgroups contained about 150, 27 and 61 TCR-sequenced participants, respectively.

Comments on this clone: Its antigen target is currently unknown. Nothing much larger sits one base from this clone, and base qualities are not available.

CDR1 SGHRS and CDR2 YFSETQ were looked up in the germline V gene. The V end loses 1 base and the J end loses 13 bases, and a stretch of 21 bases separates them. The CDR3 measures 16 amino acids from cysteine to phenylalanine. The only DNA kept is the CDR3, 48 bases in frame from the first base. The time point label, as the study defines it: baseline before first vaccination. The treatment or condition label corresponds to: meningococcal conjugate vaccine given as trial control. Vaccinee samples came from UK trials COV001 and COV002, including a single-blind randomized controlled phase 2/3 trial of AZD1222 (ChAdOx1 nCoV-19) in healthy adults. For TCRbeta chain sequencing, PBMC samples from trial participants were taken at day 0 and at day 28 after the second dose. Broad study findings and their caveats: Participants were mostly white British and included more females than males, and it was suggested by the authors that clonal diversity may have been underestimated. Spike-specific TCR breadth and depth rose significantly after two AZD1222 doses compared with day 0 and with MenACWY recipients. The whole spike protein was spanned by vaccine-associated CD4 TCRs, and dominant responses were seen in regions 160-218 and 743-854. The 56-69-year group was small, and its depth increase did not reach significance, likely because of low power. Reportedly, almost half of the unique spike-specific TCRs recognized epitopes lying outside the regions that are mutated in the B.1.351 and B.1.1.7 variants. No day 14 peak-response samples were available, so repertoires were characterized only after the peak T cell response. Conclusions about previously exposed vaccinees are limited because only five or six AZD1222 recipients were SARS-CoV-2 seropositive at baseline.

The CDR3 regions of human TCRbeta chains were subjected to immunosequencing. In the source study's methods: TCRs in the repertoires were matched against a reference library of SARS-CoV-2-specific TCRs that had been generated with the MIRA antigen-specificity platform. Breadth was defined as the fraction of unique TCRs that were SARS-CoV-2-associated. Depth was defined as the fraction of total T cells that were SARS-CoV-2-associated. Using the MIRA data, each spike-specific TCR was mapped to the spike region that the TCR reacts to and placed in a CD4 or CD8 class. Log10-transformed breadth and depth values were compared by one-way ANOVA with Sidak's multiple comparisons tests. Sourced from immuneACCESS, this table was stored by TCRdb with only in-frame sequences that have V and J called. A share of the clones is absent; for the studies checked, an unresolved V gene accounts for under half, and the remainder has no known explanation. V and J calls and clone size follow that table, whereas D and trimming were derived from the DNA. The sample has approximately 220,000 clones on record, about 93% of them singletons. The ten top clones hold roughly 1% of the sample.

The sequence is built from TRBV5-1 and TRBJ1-6; TRBD1 could be the D gene, as 6 bases match. The sequencing here drew on peripheral blood, taken on day 0 of MenACWY control vaccination. The TCR sequence derives from an adult in good health. The sequenced DNA is TGCGCCAGCAGCTTGACTACAGGGACTGGAAATCACCCCCTCCACTTT. Its translation reads: CASSLTTGTGNHPLHF.